One sample yielded the 18 T cell receptor beta chains listed below, sequenced in a study of blood T cell repertoires in COVID-19. The repertoire was sequenced with immunoSEQ multiplex PCR; TCRdb's copy has only in-frame clones and lacks some. Of 170,000 or so clones in the sample, roughly 90% were seen once. Input material: peripheral blood. These receptors came from a man aged 50-60 years with acute or convalescent COVID-19.

This sequence joins TRBV10-3 and TRBJ1-1; 9 positions agree with TRBD1. Germline V lookup: CDR1 ENHRY, CDR2 SYGVKD. The ends lost 6 bases at V and 2 bases at J; junction bases unmatched: 4. The CDR3 extends over 14 amino acids. CDR3 protein: CAISRQGGNTEAFF. The CDR3 DNA follows: TGTGCCATCAGCCGACAGGGGGGAAACACTGAAGCTTTCTTT.

This clone has a single count. The chain has TRBV4-1 and TRBJ2-1, with D possibly being TRBD2 (5 bases). V dropped 0 bases and J dropped 6 bases, with 15 bases sitting between them. The length of the CDR3 is 16 residues. Germline values: CDR1 MGHRA, CDR2 YSYEKL. The CDR3 DNA is TGCGCCAGCAGCCAAGAGCGGGCAAATCTGGTCAATGAGCAGTTCTTC. Amino acid sequence: CASSQERANLVNEQFF.

The CDR3 DNA reads as TGTGCCAGCAGCCTCGGTGGCAGGGGTAGGTCCTACGAGCAGTACGTC. Translating gives CASSLGGRGRSYEQYV. The chain links TRBV28 to TRBJ2-7; perhaps TRBD1 as D (6 bases). In germline, CDR1 is MDHEN, CDR2 SYDVKM. The CDR3 is made up of 16 amino acids. The ends were cut back, 6 bases at V and 1 base at J, with 19 bases in the middle.

The genes are TRBV7-3 and TRBJ2-5, with 7 bases that match TRBD1. Trimming cost V 5 bases and J 4 bases; bases outside gene matches: 16. The CDR3 length is 17 residues. CDR1 is SGHTA and CDR2 is FQGTGA in the germline V gene. This CDR3 reads CASSMTGSFPPPETQYF. The CDR3 bases are TGTGCCAGCAGCATGACAGGGAGCTTTCCCCCCCCAGAGACCCAGTACTTC.

The genes are TRBV19 and TRBJ2-1, with TRBD2 matching over 13 bases. After removal of 3 bases from V and 6 bases from J, the junction contained 2 bases not matched to a gene. Looked up from germline, CDR1 is LNHDA and CDR2 is SQIVND (reference sequence). This CDR3 is 15 amino acids long. The CDR3 loop reads CASSIGTSGANEQFF. In nucleotides, the CDR3 is TGTGCCAGTAGTATCGGGACTAGCGGGGCCAATGAGCAGTTCTTC.

The V call is TRBV19, the J call TRBJ2-1; 10 bases map to TRBD1. The trim removed 9 bases at V and 8 bases at J, leaving 4 bases unmatched. The CDR3 spans 12 residues. Per germline, CDR1 LNHDA and CDR2 SQIVND (reference sequence). CDR3 amino acids: CASNGQGDEQFF. The CDR3 DNA sequence: TGTGCCAGCAATGGACAGGGGGATGAGCAGTTCTTC.

The chain employs TRBV5-6 and TRBJ2-3, with 9 bases lining up with TRBD1. Germline V gives CDR1 SGHDT, CDR2 YYEEEE. The CDR3 has 13 amino acids. Trimming at V came to 3 bases and at J to 5 bases, leaving 1 base not matched to a gene. The CDR3 region is CASSWDRVDTQYF. CDR3 nucleotide sequence: TGTGCCAGCAGCTGGGACAGGGTAGATACGCAGTATTTT.

The V and J genes are TRBV12-3 or TRBV12-4 and TRBJ1-2; D is unclear. CDR3 length equals 13 residues. V was clipped by 2 bases and J by 8 bases, with 12 bases between them. CDR3 sequence (DNA): TGTGCCAGCAGTTTATGGGGAGTGGAAGGCTACACCTTC. Protein product: CASSLWGVEGYTF.

J is TRBJ2-7 and V is TRBV12-3 or TRBV12-4, with 7 bases identical to TRBD2. The CDR3 has 13 residues. With 5 bases clipped from V and 4 bases from J, the junction kept 5 bases outside the gene matches. CDR3 bases: TGTGCCAGCAGTCTGGGGGAGGGTTACGAGCAGTACTTC. Its protein product is CASSLGEGYEQYF.

The genes are TRBV7-9 and TRBJ2-1; 10 bases fit TRBD1. Germline V CDR1 and CDR2: SEHNR, FQNEAQ (reference sequence). V dropped 7 bases and J dropped 4; count of bases not matched to a gene: 10. This CDR3 has 16 residues. Here the CDR3 reads CASTKRRQGAYNEQFF. The CDR3 region has the DNA TGTGCCAGCACCAAAAGACGACAGGGGGCATACAATGAGCAGTTCTTC.

With regard to this clone: This sample includes further DNA sequences coding for the same CDR3. This chain connects TRBV6-2 or TRBV6-3 to TRBJ1-1, with D unresolved. The CDR3 totals 13 residues. Deletions cut 2 bases from V and 0 bases from J, with 4 bases between. Germline V gene data show CDR1 as MNHEY and CDR2 as SVGEGT. CDR3 protein: CASSYTLNTEAFF. The CDR3 region has the DNA TGTGCCAGCAGTTACACTCTGAACACTGAAGCTTTCTTT.

In nucleotides, the CDR3 is TGTGCCTGGAGTCTGGGCTTAGGGGCAGATACGCAGTATTTT. Amino acid sequence: CAWSLGLGADTQYF. The V gene is TRBV30, the J gene TRBJ2-3; D might be TRBD1 (5 bases). CDR3 length: 14 residues. The germline V and J ends were trimmed by 2 bases and 4 bases, with 13 bases remaining between them. Per the germline V gene, CDR1 is GTSNPN and CDR2 is SVGIG (reference sequence).

This chain joins TRBV10-1 and TRBJ2-5; 8 bases fit TRBD2. With V trimmed by 11 bases and J by 2 bases, 16 bases remained unmatched. Looked up from germline, CDR1 is WNHNN and CDR2 is SYGVQD (reference sequence). The CDR3 loop spans 16 amino acids. The CDR3, as DNA: TGCGCCCGCGGGGGCGGGGCGGGGGGATGGCAAGAGACCCAGTACTTC. Encoded protein: CARGGGAGGWQETQYF.

J is TRBJ1-5 and V is TRBV27; D call uncertain. Looked up from germline, CDR1 is MNHEY and CDR2 is SMNVEV (reference sequence). V shed 0 bases and J shed 2 bases, with 8 bases lying between them. This CDR3 is built from 15 residues. CDR3 in amino acids: CASSLSIRGNQPQHF. CDR3 nucleotides: TGTGCCAGCAGTTTATCGATCCGGGGCAATCAGCCCCAGCATTTT.

The chain combines TRBV28 with TRBJ1-2; 8 bases fit TRBD1. V dropped 5 bases and J dropped 5; count of bases not matched to a gene: 10. Germline values: CDR1 MDHEN, CDR2 SYDVKM. The CDR3 is 15 residues long. CDR3 coding DNA: TGTGCCAGCAGTCTCCCCGGGACAGGAGGGTATGGCTACACCTTC. Amino acid sequence: CASSLPGTGGYGYTF.

This clone was seen a single time. CDR3 residues: CAWSVQVQGLGGYTF. Here the CDR3 DNA reads TGTGCCTGGAGTGTACAAGTTCAGGGTTTAGGAGGCTACACCTTC. The V gene is TRBV30, the J gene TRBJ1-2, with a possible D match to TRBD1 (5 bases). With 0 bases removed from V and 8 bases from J, the gap between germline ends came to 19 bases. Germline V CDR1 and CDR2: GTSNPN, SVGIG (reference sequence). The CDR3 totals 15 residues.

The V call is TRBV18, the J call TRBJ2-4; a weak D match, TRBD1 (6 bases). The CDR3 is 18 amino acids. CDR1 and CDR2 from the germline V gene are KGHSH and LQKENI. Trimming left V 4 bases short and J 1 base short, with 20 bases between. The CDR3 nucleotides read TGTGCCAGCTCACTCGTCCCGGGACACCGCGAGGCCAAAAACATTCAGTACTTC. Its protein product is CASSLVPGHREAKNIQYF.

The rearrangement uses TRBV12-3 or TRBV12-4 and TRBJ1-4; no clear D. This CDR3 comprises 12 residues. Trimming took 1 base from V and 8 from J, leaving 5 bases between them. The CDR3 bases are TGTGCCAGCAGTTTAGGGAGGGAAAAACTGTTTTTT. Residues: CASSLGREKLFF.